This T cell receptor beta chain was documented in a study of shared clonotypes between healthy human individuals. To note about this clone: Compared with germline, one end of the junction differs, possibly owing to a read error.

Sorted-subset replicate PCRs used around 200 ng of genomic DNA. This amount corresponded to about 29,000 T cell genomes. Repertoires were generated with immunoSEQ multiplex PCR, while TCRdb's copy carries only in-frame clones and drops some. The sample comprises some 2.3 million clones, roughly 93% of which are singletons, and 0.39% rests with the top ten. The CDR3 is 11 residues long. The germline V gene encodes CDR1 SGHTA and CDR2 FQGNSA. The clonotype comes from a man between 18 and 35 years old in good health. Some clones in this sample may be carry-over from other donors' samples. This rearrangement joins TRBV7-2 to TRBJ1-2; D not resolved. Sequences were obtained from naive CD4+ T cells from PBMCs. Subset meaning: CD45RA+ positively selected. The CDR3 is CASSLGPPPAF. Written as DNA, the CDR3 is TGTGCCAGCAGCTTAGGTCCACCCCCGGCCTTC.